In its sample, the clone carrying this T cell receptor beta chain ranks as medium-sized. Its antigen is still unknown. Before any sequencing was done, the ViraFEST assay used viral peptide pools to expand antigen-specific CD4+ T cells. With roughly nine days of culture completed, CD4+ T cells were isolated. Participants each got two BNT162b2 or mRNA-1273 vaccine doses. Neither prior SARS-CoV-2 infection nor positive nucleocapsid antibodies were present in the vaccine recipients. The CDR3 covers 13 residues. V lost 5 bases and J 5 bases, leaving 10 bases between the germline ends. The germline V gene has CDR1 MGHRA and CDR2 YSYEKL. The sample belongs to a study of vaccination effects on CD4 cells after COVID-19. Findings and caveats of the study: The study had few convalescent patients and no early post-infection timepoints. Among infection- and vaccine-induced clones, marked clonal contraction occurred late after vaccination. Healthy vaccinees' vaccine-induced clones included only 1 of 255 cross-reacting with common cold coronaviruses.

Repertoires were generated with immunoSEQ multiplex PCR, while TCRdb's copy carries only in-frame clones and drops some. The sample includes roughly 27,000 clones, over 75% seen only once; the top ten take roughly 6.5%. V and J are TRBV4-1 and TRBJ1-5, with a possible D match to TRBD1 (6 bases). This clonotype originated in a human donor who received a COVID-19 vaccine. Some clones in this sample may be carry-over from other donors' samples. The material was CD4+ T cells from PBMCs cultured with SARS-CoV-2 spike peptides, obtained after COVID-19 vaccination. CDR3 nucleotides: TGCGCCAGCAGCGGGACATCTCATCAGCCCCAGCATTTT. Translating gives CASSGTSHQPQHF.